This T cell receptor beta chain was retrieved from a study of cytomegalovirus exposure and HLA in healthy donors. Study summary: Of several hundred genotyped donors, roughly 80% grouped in the Caucasian-associated ancestry cluster.

Nominally healthy donors were sampled, though unrecorded immune exposures were likely. Germline CDR1 reads LNHDA; CDR2 reads SQIVND (reference sequence). Germline trimming cut 6 bases from V and 15 bases from J; bases unmatched to any gene: 9. CDR3 length: 12 residues. 13 Jbeta primers and 60 Vbeta primers were used for the PCR. TCRdb's table, derived via immunoSEQ multiplex PCR, lists solely in-frame clones and lacks some. This table has about 150,000 clones, around three quarters appearing once. A remark on this clone: Its antigen is unknown.

Study outcomes and limitations: Some V segments, TRBV6-2 and TRBV6-3 among them, were indistinguishable and were therefore excluded. Cytomegalovirus-associated TCR beta chains were listed, numbering 150 to 200.

This chain connects TRBV19 to TRBJ2-1; TRBD1 aligns across 9 bases. The clonotype originates from a woman in her forties in good health and CMV-seronegative. Sequencing was done on a sample of PBMCs. CDR3 in amino acids: CASRTGEDRGFF. DNA of the CDR3: TGTGCCAGTAGAACGGGTGAGGACAGGGGGTTCTTC.